Below, 15 T cell receptor beta chains from the same sample are listed, as sequenced in a study of cytomegalovirus exposure and HLA in healthy donors. PCR used 60 Vbeta primers and 13 Jbeta primers. This table comes from immunoSEQ multiplex PCR, and its TCRdb copy is limited to in-frame clones, with some not included. The data include about 130,000 clones; the top ten clones carry 1.6%. The sequenced sample was PBMCs. The receptors originated from a woman in her thirties or forties in good health and CMV-seropositive.

The rearrangement links TRBV9 to TRBJ1-1; D unclear. The CDR3 covers 13 residues. CDR1 is SGDLS, CDR2 YYNGEE, per germline. V shed 4 bases and J shed 0 bases, with 7 bases lying between them. CDR3 nucleotide sequence: TGTGCCAGCAGCTTACAGATGAACACTGAAGCTTTCTTT. Its protein is CASSLQMNTEAFF.

The chain recombines TRBV5-1 with TRBJ2-1; TRBD1 might be the D (5 bases). Looked up from germline, CDR1 is SGHRS and CDR2 is YFSETQ. V shed 0 bases and J shed 14 bases, with 15 bases lying between them. This CDR3 region has 13 residues. Here the CDR3 DNA reads TGCGCCAGCAGCTTGGTGGGGCCAGGTAGGGAGTTCTTC. Translating it yields CASSLVGPGREFF.

The DNA for the CDR3 is TGTGCCAGCAGCCTCCATAGCGGGAGGTCCGAGCAGTACTTC. Amino acid sequence: CASSLHSGRSEQYF. The chain links TRBV27 to TRBJ2-7, with TRBD2 matching 10 bases. CDR3 size: 14 residues. CDR1 is MNHEY and CDR2 is SMNVEV in the germline V gene (reference sequence). The trim removed 6 bases at V and 6 bases at J, leaving 8 bases unmatched.

The chain recombines TRBV30 with TRBJ2-7, with D possibly TRBD1 on 5 matching bases. With 1 base removed from V and 3 bases from J, the gap between germline ends came to 10 bases. Germline loops: CDR1 GTSNPN, CDR2 SVGIG (reference sequence). The CDR3 sequence is 13 residues long. The CDR3 sequence is CAWSEGASYEQYF. CDR3 in DNA: TGTGCCTGGAGTGAAGGGGCCAGCTACGAGCAGTACTTC.

J is TRBJ2-7 and V is TRBV11-2; TRBD2 matches 9 bases. V was clipped by 2 bases and J by 4 bases; unmatched bases: 6. CDR3 length equals 15 residues. Germline values: CDR1 SGHAT, CDR2 FQNNGV. CDR3 loop: CASSLSAGGVYEQYF. For the CDR3, the DNA is TGTGCCAGCAGCTTATCGGCGGGAGGGGTTTACGAGCAGTACTTC.

V usage is TRBV28 and J usage is TRBJ1-2; a weak D match, TRBD1 (5 bases). The CDR3 runs 14 residues. Trimming pared 3 bases from V and 4 bases from J, leaving 12 bases between. Germline V CDR1 and CDR2: MDHEN, SYDVKM. The CDR3 DNA reads as TGTGCCAGCAGTTTTGGGGCCCATCCCTATGGCTACACCTTC. As protein: CASSFGAHPYGYTF.

The chain couples TRBV28 to TRBJ2-7; D is perhaps TRBD1 (5 bases). Per germline, CDR1 MDHEN and CDR2 SYDVKM. Trimming shortened V by 5 bases and J by 0 bases, and 17 bases separated the two germline ends. The CDR3 consists of 16 residues. The chain's CDR3 is CASSPAQGAFSYEQYF. The CDR3 DNA sequence: TGTGCCAGCAGTCCCGCGCAAGGGGCCTTCTCCTACGAGCAGTACTTC.

The chain employs TRBV21-1 and TRBJ2-7; the listed D gene, TRBD2, was not tested against the DNA. TRBV21-1 is shown as a pseudogene. This CDR3 is built from 13 residues. CDR3 DNA sequence: TGTGCCAGCAGCAAAGGGGGGGACTACGAGCAGTACTTC. The encoded protein is CASSKGGDYEQYF.

The chain links TRBV28 to TRBJ1-2, with 10 bases matching TRBD1. The CDR3 length is 13 residues. The germline gives CDR1 MDHEN, CDR2 SYDVKM. V lost 7 bases to trimming and J lost 9 bases; unmatched junction nucleotides: 8. Here the CDR3 DNA reads TGTGCCAGCACCTTGGGGACAGGGGTCCGCTACACCTTC. Translation: CASTLGTGVRYTF.

V gene TRBV5-7 combines with J gene TRBJ2-3; 7 bases map to TRBD2. TRBV5-7 is flagged as an ORF with uncertain function. V was clipped by 0 bases and J by 4 bases; unmatched bases: 5. This CDR3 comprises 15 residues. In DNA, the CDR3 is TGTGCCAGCAGCTTGGTTGGGCGGGAGTCAGATACGCAGTATTTT. This encodes CASSLVGRESDTQYF.

The chain has TRBV2 and TRBJ2-7, with TRBD2 matching 11 bases. V trimming: 3 bases; J trimming: 0 bases; junction bases outside the gene matches: 4. The CDR3 is 16 residues long. From germline, CDR1 is SNHLY and CDR2 FYNNEI. The CDR3 DNA follows: TGTGCCAGCAGTGATAGTCTAGCGGGAGGCTCCTACGAGCAGTACTTC. It translates to CASSDSLAGGSYEQYF. The whole variable domain, remainder taken from reference TRBV2 and TRBJ2-7, is EPEVTQTPSHQVTQMGQEVILRCVPISNHLYFYWYRQILGQKVEFLVSFYNNEISEKSEIFDDQFSVERPDGSNFTLKIRSTKLEDSAMYFCASSDSLAGGSYEQYFGPGTRLTVT.

The chain combines TRBV7-9 with TRBJ2-1, with TRBD2 identical over 13 bases. V was pared by 1 base and J by 1 base, with 7 bases of the junction left unmatched. CDR3 length equals 19 residues. Germline assignment: CDR1 SEHNR and CDR2 FQNEAQ (reference sequence). CDR3 DNA sequence: TGTGCCAGCAGCTTAGAGAGACTAGCGGGAGGCCCATCCTACAATGAGCAGTTCTTC. Translating gives CASSLERLAGGPSYNEQFF.

This chain uses TRBV7-3 with TRBJ2-1, with D possibly matching TRBD2 (5 bases). Germline CDR1 SGHTA, CDR2 FQGTGA. Trimming took 2 bases from V and 3 from J, leaving 11 bases between them. The CDR3 spans 15 residues. CDR3 region: CASSLEGGRYNEQFF. The CDR3 DNA is TGTGCCAGCAGCTTAGAAGGCGGGCGCTACAATGAGCAGTTCTTC.

The chain uses TRBV5-1 and TRBJ2-3, with 8 positions matching TRBD2. The CDR3 is made up of 15 amino acids. CDR1 and CDR2 from the germline V gene are SGHRS and YFSETQ. V gave up 0 bases and J gave up 3 bases; unmatched junction bases: 3. CDR3 sequence (DNA): TGCGCCAGCAGCTTGGTAGTAGCGGGGACAGATACGCAGTATTTT. Translated: CASSLVVAGTDTQYF.

The rearrangement links TRBV9 to TRBJ2-7, with D possibly matching TRBD2 (6 bases). CDR3 size: 15 residues. Looked up from germline, CDR1 is SGDLS and CDR2 is YYNGEE. Trimming removed 1 base from V and 4 bases from J, with 15 bases in between. The CDR3 sequence: CASSVKGLPTYEQYF. The DNA for the CDR3 is TGTGCCAGCAGCGTAAAGGGACTCCCTACTTACGAGCAGTACTTC.